This note documents a single T cell receptor (beta chain) sequence. Antigen unknown. This specimen comes from a study of T-cell memory formation after mild COVID-19. Study at large: TCR clusters were mostly confined to one donor each.

Germline CDR1 and CDR2: MNHEY and SMNVEV (reference sequence). CDR3 size: 12 residues. Trimming took 6 bases from V and 7 from J, leaving 13 bases between them. Study-level results: Several responding clones turned up in pre-infection memory, indicating that cross-reactive memory may have taken part. Contracting clones localized mainly to CM and EM when CD4+ and mainly to EMRA when CD8+.

TCRdb reprocessed the 5' RACE reads via MiXCR and lists one record per CDR3 protein. Seen here are under 150,000 distinct CDR3 sequences, about a fifth observed once, and the top ten hold about 42%. The source of this sequence is a man younger than 35 who had mild COVID-19 (a few samples of this study predate the infection). Cell type and time point are not known. The sample taken for sequencing was PBMCs or a T cell subset sorted from them (not recorded which). This chain connects TRBV27 to TRBJ2-7; D might be TRBD2 (5 bases). The CDR3 nucleotides are TGTGCCAGCAGACCGACTCCGGGGGAGCAGTACTTC. This codes for CASRPTPGEQYF.